The TCR beta chain described here comes from a study of beta chain features in type 1 diabetes. Whole-study context: Examination spanned around 110 million sorted cells from all samples.

This clone came up a few times. Its antigen is currently unknown. Broader study findings: Whether HLA type affects TCRB rearrangement stayed undetermined in the present work. Cells with high TCR expression could be over-represented by cDNA sequencing.

Expressed TCRB transcripts were sequenced after all isolated RNA was converted to cDNA. Assay: immunoSEQ multiplex PCR; the TCRdb copy retains only in-frame clones and omits some. The sample carries almost 250,000 clones, 11% to 15% recorded once. The ends were cut back, 5 bases at V and 5 bases at J, with 16 bases in the middle. Germline V CDR1 and CDR2: MNHEY, SVGAGI. The CDR3 consists of 14 residues. This chain joins TRBV6-5 and TRBJ2-7; D is uncertain. Sequences were obtained from naive CD4+ T cells from blood. The receptor comes from a woman between 40 and 55 years old in good health. The CDR3 loop is CASSQPPRFHEQYF. DNA for the CDR3: TGTGCCAGCAGTCAACCCCCCAGGTTCCACGAGCAGTACTTC.